These T cell receptor beta chains were read from a single sample in a study of cytomegalovirus exposure and HLA in healthy donors. Sequenced by immunoSEQ multiplex PCR; TCRdb stores in-frame clones only, minus some. The sample records 200,000 or so clones, over 70% being singletons. Sequencing input: PBMCs. Receptor source: a woman in her late teens or twenties in good health and CMV-seropositive. The CDR3 runs from the conserved cysteine through the conserved F or W. A D gene is named only where the DNA matches it firmly. Some rows mark clone size as missing; the rest say once, few, many or name a class of expanded clone.

cdr3_aa,cdr3_nt,clone_size,v_call,j_call,d_call
CASSLAFAGHTIYF,TGCGCCAGCAGCTTGGCCTTCGCGGGGCACACCATATATTTT,few,TRBV5-1,TRBJ1-3,NA
CASSIAPGEKLFF,TGTGCCAGTAGTATAGCCCCGGGGGAAAAACTGTTTTTT,NA,TRBV19,TRBJ1-4,NA
CASSEYRGPNQPQHF,TGTGCCAGCAGTGAATACAGGGGTCCCAATCAGCCCCAGCATTTT,NA,TRBV2,TRBJ1-5,TRBD1
CAWRAGGVRGTDTQYF,TGTGCCTGGAGGGCGGGGGGGGTTCGGGGCACAGATACGCAGTATTTT,NA,TRBV30,TRBJ2-3,TRBD2
CASSQDLVNTIYF,TGTGCCAGCAGCCAAGATCTTGTCAACACCATATATTTT,NA,TRBV4-2,TRBJ1-3,NA
CASSDTGGTQYF,TGTGCCAGCAGCGATACGGGGGGTACGCAGTATTTT,few,TRBV7-2,TRBJ2-3,TRBD2
CASSQDYASYGYTF,TGCGCCAGCAGCCAAGATTACGCTAGCTATGGCTACACCTTC,NA,TRBV4-3,TRBJ1-2,NA
CASSLAGQGYNEQFF,TGTGCCAGCAGCTTAGCGGGACAGGGGTACAATGAGCAGTTCTTC,NA,TRBV7-9,TRBJ2-1,TRBD1
CVSSISGVASREQYF,TGTGTCAGCAGTATCTCCGGGGTAGCCTCTAGGGAGCAGTACTTC,NA,TRBV28,TRBJ2-7,NA
CASSQELGGGRYNEQFF,TGTGCCAGCAGCCAAGAACTTGGGGGGGGCAGGTACAATGAGCAGTTCTTC,NA,TRBV14,TRBJ2-1,NA
CASSPKGEYGYTF,TGTGCCAGCAGCCCAAAGGGAGAATATGGCTACACCTTC,NA,TRBV21-1,TRBJ1-2,NA
CASSLIAADIDTQYF,TGTGCCAGCAGCTTAATAGCCGCGGATATCGATACGCAGTATTTT,NA,TRBV7-3,TRBJ2-3,NA
CASRVAGGRTDTQYF,TGTGCCAGCAGGGTAGCGGGGGGGCGGACAGATACGCAGTATTTT,NA,TRBV2,TRBJ2-3,TRBD2
CASSPRPGGNQPQHF,TGTGCCAGCAGCCCCCGTCCGGGGGGCAATCAGCCCCAGCATTTT,NA,TRBV7-6,TRBJ1-5,NA
CASSLGGRGKYF,TGTGCCAGCAGCTTGGGTGGGCGGGGGAAGTACTTC,NA,TRBV5-4,TRBJ2-7,TRBD2
CASSSGQFTTGELFF,TGTGCCAGCAGCTCGGGACAGTTTACAACCGGGGAGCTGTTTTTT,NA,TRBV13,TRBJ2-2,TRBD1
CASSLAGQRNEKLFF,TGTGCCAGCAGCTTAGCGGGACAGCGCAATGAAAAACTGTTTTTT,NA,TRBV11-2,TRBJ1-4,TRBD1
CASSEAGINQPQHF,TGTGCCAGCAGTGAAGCGGGCATAAATCAGCCCCAGCATTTT,NA,TRBV6-1,TRBJ1-5,NA
CASSPQGVDEQFF,TGTGCCAGCAGCCCACAGGGTGTCGATGAGCAGTTCTTC,NA,TRBV7-8,TRBJ2-1,NA
CAKGRAASYEQYF,TGTGCCAAGGGCAGGGCGGCTTCCTACGAGCAGTACTTC,NA,TRBV19,TRBJ2-7,NA
CASSLALTESVNTGELFF,TGTGCTAGCAGCTTAGCCCTTACAGAGTCAGTTAACACCGGGGAGCTGTTTTTT,NA,TRBV7-7,TRBJ2-2,NA
CATSSGSGYTF,TGTGCCACCTCTTCGGGGTCTGGCTACACCTTC,NA,TRBV7-9,TRBJ1-2,NA
CASRGRQGAGGYTF,TGTGCCAGCAGGGGAAGACAGGGGGCGGGTGGCTACACCTTC,once,TRBV6-6,TRBJ1-2,TRBD1
CASSTRQGYNQPQHF,TGTGCCAGTTCAACGCGACAGGGCTACAATCAGCCCCAGCATTTT,NA,TRBV19,TRBJ1-5,TRBD1
CASSYVAKGNYNEQFF,TGTGCCAGCAGTTACGTCGCCAAGGGGAACTACAATGAGCAGTTCTTC,NA,TRBV6-6,TRBJ2-1,NA
CASSPEPGWSEAFF,TGTGCCAGCAGCCCAGAACCAGGGTGGTCTGAAGCTTTCTTT,NA,TRBV7-2,TRBJ1-1,NA
CASSLGGGGTNEQFF,TGTGCCAGCAGTTTGGGAGGCGGGGGGACCAATGAGCAGTTCTTC,NA,TRBV28,TRBJ2-1,TRBD2
CASSANRGAYEQYF,TGTGCCAGCAGTGCCAACAGGGGGGCCTACGAGCAGTACTTC,NA,TRBV6-1,TRBJ2-7,TRBD1
CASSEGVDNYGYTF,TGCGCCAGCAGCGAGGGTGTTGACAATTATGGCTACACCTTC,NA,TRBV4-1,TRBJ1-2,NA
CASSYPVLAGVSSTDTQYF,TGTGCCAGCAGCTATCCCGTCCTAGCGGGGGTTTCTAGCACAGATACGCAGTATTTT,NA,TRBV7-9,TRBJ2-3,TRBD2